The 22 T cell receptor beta chains reported below all come from one sample, sequenced in a study of blood T cell repertoires in COVID-19. Method: immunoSEQ multiplex PCR; TCRdb's copy keeps in-frame clones and lacks some. Here the sample spans roughly 260,000 clones, about nine tenths being singletons. The specimen sequenced was PBMCs or T cells enriched from blood (not recorded which). All receptors derive from a woman between 25 and 40 years old with acute COVID-19.

The chain couples TRBV29-1 to TRBJ2-1; TRBD2 is a possible D gene (6 bases). The CDR3 has 15 amino acids. Trimming took 1 base from V and 0 from J, leaving 10 bases between them. Looked up from germline, CDR1 is SQVTM and CDR2 is ANQGSEA. CDR3 bases: TGCAGCGTTGAAGGCGGAGGGAGCTCCTACAATGAGCAGTTCTTC. This sequence encodes CSVEGGGSSYNEQFF.

The chain carries TRBV13 and TRBJ2-3; D remains unclear. This CDR3 is built from 16 residues. Germline V gene data show CDR1 as PRHDT and CDR2 as FYEKMQ (reference sequence). Deletions cut 2 bases from V and 2 bases from J, with 14 bases between. The CDR3 loop is CASSLKAEHFTDTQYF. DNA of the CDR3: TGTGCCAGCAGCTTAAAGGCGGAGCACTTCACAGATACGCAGTATTTT. Supplemented by reference TRBV13 and TRBJ2-3, the full variable domain reads AAGVIQSPRHLIKEKRETATLKCYPIPRHDTVYWYQQGPGQDPQFLISFYEKMQSDKGSIPDRFSAQQFSDYHSELNMSSLELGDSALYFCASSLKAEHFTDTQYFGPGTRLTVL.

This chain links TRBV3-1 (or the pseudogene TRBV3-2) with TRBJ1-5; 7 nucleotides agree with TRBD1. V lost 2 bases and J lost 2; bases outside the gene matches: 6. Germline values: CDR1 LGHDT, CDR2 YNNKEL (reference sequence). This CDR3 spans 16 amino acids. Here the CDR3 DNA reads TGTGCCAGCAGCCAAAGGGGGCGCGGGGGCAATCAGCCCCAGCATTTT. Its protein product is CASSQRGRGGNQPQHF.

The chain uses TRBV7-9 and TRBJ1-1; 8 bases are shared with TRBD1. Germline CDR1 is SEHNR and CDR2 is FQNEAQ (reference sequence). The CDR3 is 19 amino acids. Trimming took 5 bases from V and 1 from J; bases not matched to a gene: 18. The DNA of the CDR3 is TGTGCCAGCAGCACCCATTTATACCCAGGGGGCGGTCGGAACACTGAAGCTTTCTTT. Its translation: CASSTHLYPGGGRNTEAFF. The full variable domain, with the rest looked up from reference TRBV7-9 and TRBJ1-1, is DTGVSQNPRHKITKRGQNVTFRCDPISEHNRLYWYRQTLGQGPEFLTYFQNEAQLEKSRLLSDRFSAERPKGSFSTLEIQRTEQGDSAMYLCASSTHLYPGGGRNTEAFFGQGTRLTVV.

The J gene is TRBJ1-2, the V gene TRBV11-2; the D gene is possibly TRBD1 (6 bases). Germline assignment: CDR1 SGHAT and CDR2 FQNNGV. The V end lost 5 bases, the J end lost 8 bases, and 15 bases lay between the germline ends. This CDR3 is built from 13 residues. The CDR3 here is CASSPSGAGGYTF. CDR3 DNA: TGTGCCAGCAGCCCTTCAGGGGCAGGCGGCTACACCTTC.

The gene calls are TRBV29-1 and TRBJ1-4; unclear D gene. The CDR3 contains 12 residues. The germline gives CDR1 SQVTM, CDR2 ANQGSEA. Trimming removed 4 bases at V and 3 bases at J, with 6 bases between. For the CDR3, the DNA is TGCAGCGTTGCGGGTTCTAATGAAAAACTGTTTTTT. Its translation is CSVAGSNEKLFF.

V gene TRBV15 combines with J gene TRBJ1-3, with TRBD1 matching over 7 bases. This CDR3 has 16 amino acids. V lost 0 bases to trimming and J lost 0 bases; unmatched junction nucleotides: 2. Germline lookup yields CDR1 LNHNV and CDR2 YYDKDF (reference sequence). Here the CDR3 reads CATSRDGTASGNTIYF. The CDR3 nucleotides read TGTGCCACCAGCAGAGATGGGACAGCCTCTGGAAACACCATATATTTT.

This rearrangement joins TRBV2 to TRBJ2-2; tentative D call: TRBD2 (5 bases). Germline lookup yields CDR1 SNHLY and CDR2 FYNNEI. Trimming took 5 bases from V and 5 from J, leaving 12 bases between them. The CDR3 sequence is 14 residues long. In DNA, the CDR3 is TGTGCCAGCAGTCACCCGGGATCGACCGGGGAGCTGTTTTTT. Its protein product is CASSHPGSTGELFF.

The rearrangement joins TRBV7-2 to TRBJ1-1; 8 bases map to TRBD1. The CDR3 runs to 17 residues. Germline lookup yields CDR1 SGHTA and CDR2 FQGNSA. J lost 2 bases, V lost 5 bases, and 13 bases had no gene match. The CDR3, as DNA: TGTGCCAGCAGCCCTCGGACAGGGCTTCGGGGTAACACTGAAGCTTTCTTT. Translating it yields CASSPRTGLRGNTEAFF.

The chain joins TRBV5-1 to TRBJ1-6, with TRBD1 identical over 9 bases. J gave up 10 bases and V 4 bases, and 9 bases lay outside the gene matches. The CDR3 is 15 amino acids. Germline V CDR1 and CDR2: SGHRS, YFSETQ. The CDR3 protein is CASSLGTGIWSPLHF. In nucleotides, the CDR3 is TGCGCCAGCAGCCTCGGGACAGGGATTTGGTCACCCCTCCACTTT. Full variable domain (missing parts from reference TRBV5-1 and TRBJ1-6): KAGVTQTPRYLIKTRGQQVTLSCSPISGHRSVSWYQQTPGQGLQFLFEYFSETQRNKGNFPGRFSGRQFSNSRSEMNVSTLELGDSALYLCASSLGTGIWSPLHFGNGTRLTVT.

The chain links TRBV9 to TRBJ1-4; D is possibly TRBD1 (5 bases). There are 16 residues in the CDR3. CDR1 and CDR2 from the germline V gene are SGDLS and YYNGEE. V lost 0 bases and J lost 2, with 11 bases in between. The CDR3 DNA reads TGTGCCAGCAGCGTAGACGGGGGGTGGACTAATGAAAAACTGTTTTTT. Protein: CASSVDGGWTNEKLFF. Together with reference TRBV9 and TRBJ1-4, the CDR3 gives the full variable domain: DSGVTQTPKHLITATGQRVTLRCSPRSGDLSVYWYQQSLDQGLQFLIQYYNGEERAKGNILERFSAQQFPDLHSELNLSSLELGDSALYFCASSVDGGWTNEKLFFGSGTQLSVL.

The chain links TRBV7-9 to TRBJ2-2; TRBD1 matches 8 bases. Losses at the gene ends were 5 bases for V and 1 base for J; bases not matched to a gene: 6. Germline CDR1 reads SEHNR; CDR2 reads FQNEAQ (reference sequence). The CDR3 extends over 16 amino acids. CDR3 coding DNA: TGTGCCAGCAGCCCAAGACAGGGGAGGAACACCGGGGAGCTGTTTTTT. Translated: CASSPRQGRNTGELFF.

The chain employs TRBV28 and TRBJ2-7; 9 bases agree with TRBD1. V dropped 8 bases and J dropped 1; count of bases not matched to a gene: 9. This CDR3 spans 15 amino acids. The germline CDR1 and CDR2 sequences are MDHEN and SYDVKM. The CDR3 is CASDRGAANSYEQYF. In nucleotides, the CDR3 is TGTGCCAGCGACAGGGGGGCCGCTAATTCCTACGAGCAGTACTTC.

This clone was observed once. The rearrangement links TRBV30 to TRBJ1-6; 7 bases match TRBD1. The junction had 7 bases not matched to a gene; V was cut back by 0 bases and J by 8 bases. This CDR3 is built from 15 residues. From germline, CDR1 is GTSNPN and CDR2 SVGIG (reference sequence). CDR3 sequence (DNA): TGTGCCTGGAGTGTAAGAAGGGACAGCGATTCACCCCTCCACTTT. Its protein is CAWSVRRDSDSPLHF.

This clone is a singleton in its sample. The rearrangement uses TRBV18 and TRBJ1-4; 9 nucleotides agree with TRBD1. Germline loops: CDR1 KGHSH, CDR2 LQKENI. V gave up 2 bases and J gave up 5 bases; unmatched junction bases: 6. The CDR3 spans 16 residues. CDR3 region: CASSPRGTGRNEKLFF. The CDR3 bases are TGTGCCAGCTCACCAAGAGGGACAGGGCGAAATGAAAAACTGTTTTTT.

This chain joins TRBV7-9 and TRBJ2-5, with D maybe TRBD2 (6 bases). CDR3 length equals 13 residues. V lost 3 bases to trimming and J lost 4 bases, with 9 bases between them. CDR1 SEHNR and CDR2 FQNEAQ come from the germline V gene (reference sequence). The CDR3 nucleotides are TGTGCCAGCAGCTTCGACGGGAGAGAGACCCAGTACTTC. Amino acids: CASSFDGRETQYF.

The chain recombines TRBV5-6 with TRBJ1-2; D unclear. The CDR3 runs 15 residues. Between the trimmed V and J ends, which lost 4 bases and 4 bases, there was a span of 17 bases. Germline V gives CDR1 SGHDT, CDR2 YYEEEE. The CDR3, as DNA: TGTGCCAGCAGCCAGTCTCGGGAAATGGGCTATGGCTACACCTTC. Protein sequence: CASSQSREMGYGYTF.

This clone was counted a single time. This sequence joins TRBV28 and TRBJ1-2, with D possibly matching TRBD1 (5 bases). This CDR3 region has 12 residues. V was pared by 8 bases and J by 6 bases, with 13 bases between. CDR1 is MDHEN, CDR2 SYDVKM, per germline. CDR3 in amino acids: CASRASRDGYTF. The CDR3 region has the DNA TGTGCCAGCCGAGCATCCAGGGATGGCTACACCTTC.

CDR3 residues: CASSQDRNREYGYTF. The DNA for the CDR3 is TGCGCCAGCAGCCAAGATAGGAACAGGGAATATGGCTACACCTTC. V usage is TRBV4-1 and J usage is TRBJ1-2; perhaps TRBD1 as D (6 bases). CDR1 is MGHRA, CDR2 YSYEKL, per germline. The ends were cut back, 0 bases at V and 5 bases at J, with 13 bases in the middle. The CDR3 is made up of 15 amino acids.

V is TRBV2 and J is TRBJ1-2; D gene unclear. The CDR3 spans 13 residues. Germline assignment: CDR1 SNHLY and CDR2 FYNNEI. V was shortened by 7 bases and J by 2 bases, with 11 bases between the two germline ends. Here the CDR3 reads CASTMTLNYGYTF. Here the CDR3 DNA reads TGTGCCAGCACCATGACTTTAAACTATGGCTACACCTTC.

The V gene is TRBV28, the J gene TRBJ1-2; 7 bases fit TRBD1. This CDR3 spans 17 amino acids. V trimming: 3 bases; J trimming: 4 bases; junction bases outside the gene matches: 14. Germline-derived CDR1 and CDR2 are MDHEN and SYDVKM. CDR3 residues: CASSFRGRRDSRYGYTF. The CDR3 nucleotides are TGTGCCAGCAGTTTTCGCGGGCGAAGGGACAGCCGCTATGGCTACACCTTC.

The V call is TRBV18, the J call TRBJ1-5; 9 bases are shared with TRBD1. Germline CDR1 is KGHSH and CDR2 is LQKENI. Trimming cost V 6 bases and J 0 bases; bases outside gene matches: 6. This CDR3 has 16 amino acids. The CDR3 spells CASSDGQGYSNQPQHF. For the CDR3, the DNA is TGTGCCAGCTCTGACGGACAGGGGTATAGCAATCAGCCCCAGCATTTT. Using reference TRBV18 and TRBJ1-5 for the parts outside the CDR3, the full variable domain is NAGVMQNPRHLVRRRGQEARLRCSPMKGHSHVYWYRQLPEEGLKFMVYLQKENIIDESGMPKERFSAEFPKEGPSILRIQQVVRGDSAAYFCASSDGQGYSNQPQHFGDGTRLSIL.